The present T cell receptor (beta chain) was sequenced within a study of blood T cells in healthy people across ages. The V gene end was trimmed by 2 bases and the J gene end by 3 bases; junction bases not matched to a gene: 6. This CDR3 spans 16 amino acids. Per germline, CDR1 ENHRY and CDR2 SYGVKD. Primed by a sample-barcoded 5' primer and a J-beta primer mix, a second PCR proceeded for 7 to 11 cycles. TCRdb reanalysed the 5' RACE reads using MiXCR and keeps one entry per CDR3 protein. The sample has roughly 1.9 million distinct CDR3 sequences; roughly two fifths are singletons. The sample was blood. The J gene is TRBJ2-1, the V gene TRBV10-3, with 8 bases fitting TRBD1. The TCR originated in a human donor in good health. This CDR3 reads CAISETGQGGYNEQFF. CDR3 DNA sequence: TGTGCCATCAGTGAGACAGGACAGGGTGGCTACAATGAGCAGTTCTTC.